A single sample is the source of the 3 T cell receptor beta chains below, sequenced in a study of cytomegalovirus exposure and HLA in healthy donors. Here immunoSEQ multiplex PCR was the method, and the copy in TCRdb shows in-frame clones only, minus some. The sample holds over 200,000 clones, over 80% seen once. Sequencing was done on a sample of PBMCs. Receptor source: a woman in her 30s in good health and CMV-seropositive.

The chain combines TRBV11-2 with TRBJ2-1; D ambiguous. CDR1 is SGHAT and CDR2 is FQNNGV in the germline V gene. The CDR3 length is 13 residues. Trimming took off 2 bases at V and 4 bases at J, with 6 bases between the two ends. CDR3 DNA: TGTGCCAGCAGCTTACGGCGGTACAATGAGCAGTTCTTC. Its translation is CASSLRRYNEQFF.

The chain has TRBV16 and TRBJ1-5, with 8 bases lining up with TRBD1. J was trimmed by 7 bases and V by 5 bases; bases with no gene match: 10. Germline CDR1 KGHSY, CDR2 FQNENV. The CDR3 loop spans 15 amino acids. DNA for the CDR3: TGTGCCAGCAGCTCGAAGGACAGGGTTTTACAGCCCCAGCATTTT. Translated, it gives CASSSKDRVLQPQHF.

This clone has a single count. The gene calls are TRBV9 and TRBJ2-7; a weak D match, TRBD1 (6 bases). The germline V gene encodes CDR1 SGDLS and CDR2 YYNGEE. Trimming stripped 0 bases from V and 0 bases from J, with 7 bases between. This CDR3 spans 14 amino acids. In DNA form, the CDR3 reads TGTGCCAGCAGCGTAGACAGGGTCTCCTACGAGCAGTACTTC. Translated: CASSVDRVSYEQYF. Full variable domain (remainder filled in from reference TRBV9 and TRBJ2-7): DSGVTQTPKHLITATGQRVTLRCSPRSGDLSVYWYQQSLDQGLQFLIQYYNGEERAKGNILERFSAQQFPDLHSELNLSSLELGDSALYFCASSVDRVSYEQYFGPGTRLTVT.